Below, 13 T cell receptor beta chains from the same sample are listed, as sequenced in a study of blood T cell repertoires in COVID-19. Using immunoSEQ multiplex PCR, the repertoire was profiled, and TCRdb retains in-frame clones only, with some absent. The sample shows roughly 120,000 clones, approximately 81% of them seen only once. Sequenced input: peripheral blood. These receptor sequences come from a human donor in a cohort sampled during active COVID-19.

This clone has more than one count but fewer than ten. V gene TRBV7-9 combines with J gene TRBJ1-1, with D unclear. The germline V gene encodes CDR1 SEHNR and CDR2 FQNEAQ (reference sequence). The V end lost 7 bases, the J end lost 3 bases, and 18 bases lay between the germline ends. The CDR3 has 15 residues. CDR3 region: CASTPSGNGHTEAFF. The CDR3 DNA follows: TGTGCCAGCACCCCCTCGGGGAATGGGCACACTGAAGCTTTCTTT.

The chain uses TRBV19 and TRBJ1-1; a possible D gene is TRBD1 (5 bases). This CDR3 spans 14 amino acids. V shed 5 bases and J shed 7 bases, with 17 bases lying between them. Looked up from germline, CDR1 is LNHDA and CDR2 is SQIVND (reference sequence). Here the CDR3 reads CASSRTPSLSEAFF. CDR3 coding DNA: TGTGCCAGTAGTCGGACACCCTCATTGAGTGAAGCTTTCTTT.

The V and J genes are TRBV6-6 and TRBJ1-5, with no clear D. Germline V gives CDR1 MNHNY, CDR2 SVGAGI (reference sequence). Trimming took off 2 bases at V and 5 bases at J, with 10 bases between the two ends. The length of the CDR3 is 14 residues. As DNA, the CDR3 is TGTGCCAGCAGTTACCCCCCTCGGGATCAGCCCCAGCATTTT. Translated: CASSYPPRDQPQHF.

The chain uses TRBV11-1 and TRBJ1-4; 7 bases align to TRBD1. This CDR3 comprises 13 residues. Germline CDR1 is SGHAT and CDR2 is FQDESV (reference sequence). V shed 5 bases, J shed 8 bases, and the junction held 5 bases outside the gene matches. CDR3 protein: CASSKFRGEKLFF. The CDR3 DNA reads as TGTGCCAGCAGCAAGTTCAGGGGGGAAAAACTGTTTTTT.

The chain carries TRBV25-1 and TRBJ1-4; possibly TRBD1 for D (6 bases). V was clipped by 5 bases and J by 7 bases, with 14 bases between them. The CDR3 is made up of 14 amino acids. The V gene's germline CDR1 is MGHDK and CDR2 SYGVNS. The CDR3 DNA reads TGTGCCAGCAGTAAACAGGGTAGAGGTGAAAAACTGTTTTTT. Its translation is CASSKQGRGEKLFF. The full variable domain, its missing parts supplied by reference TRBV25-1 and TRBJ1-4, is EADIYQTPRYLVIGTGKKITLECSQTMGHDKMYWYQQDPGMELHLIHYSYGVNSTEKGDLSSESTVSRIRTEHFPLTLESARPSHTSQYLCASSKQGRGEKLFFGSGTQLSVL.

The rearrangement joins TRBV27 to TRBJ2-7, with 9 positions matching TRBD1. Germline lookup yields CDR1 MNHEY and CDR2 SMNVEV (reference sequence). With V trimmed by 2 bases and J by 3 bases, 5 bases remained unmatched. The CDR3 contains 15 residues. CDR3 amino acids: CASSLNRGQIYEQYF. The CDR3 bases are TGTGCCAGCAGTTTAAACAGGGGGCAAATCTACGAGCAGTACTTC.

The CDR3 nucleotides are TGTGCCAGCAGCCCCCGAACAGGGGTTAATGAAAAACTGTTTTTT. This gives the protein CASSPRTGVNEKLFF. The chain recombines TRBV5-4 with TRBJ1-4, with 7 positions matching TRBD1. The CDR3 extends over 15 amino acids. With V trimmed by 4 bases and J by 4 bases, 7 bases remained unmatched. From germline, CDR1 is SGHNT and CDR2 YYREEE (reference sequence).

This clone was detected a few times. The chain uses TRBV7-2 and TRBJ1-1; 9 bases map to TRBD1. V lost 4 bases, J lost 0 bases, and 6 bases stayed unmatched. The germline CDR1 and CDR2 sequences are SGHTA and FQGNSA. This CDR3 spans 16 amino acids. The CDR3 loop reads CASSSSGTGLNTEAFF. CDR3 in DNA: TGTGCCAGCAGCTCTTCCGGGACAGGGTTGAACACTGAAGCTTTCTTT. The full variable domain, rest sourced from reference TRBV7-2 and TRBJ1-1, is GAGVSQSPSNKVTEKGKDVELRCDPISGHTALYWYRQSLGQGLEFLIYFQGNSAPDKSGLPSDRFSAERTGGSVSTLTIQRTQQEDSAVYLCASSSSGTGLNTEAFFGQGTRLTVV.

The rearrangement joins TRBV6-2 or TRBV6-3 to TRBJ1-5; no firm D call. V lost 0 bases and J 6 bases, leaving 9 bases between the germline ends. The CDR3 runs 14 residues. The germline CDR1 and CDR2 sequences are MNHEY and SVGEGT. The CDR3 reads CASSYSSRTQPQHF. The CDR3 DNA reads as TGTGCCAGCAGTTACTCAAGTAGAACTCAGCCCCAGCATTTT.

J is TRBJ1-3 and V is TRBV4-3; D not certain. The V and J ends lost 4 bases and 3 bases respectively, with 13 bases between them. This CDR3 contains 15 residues. Germline V gene data show CDR1 as LGHNA and CDR2 as YSLEER. The DNA of the CDR3 is TGCGCCAGCAGCCCGGGCAGCGGCGTTGGAAACACCATATATTTT. This encodes CASSPGSGVGNTIYF.

V usage is TRBV29-1 and J usage is TRBJ1-4, with D hard to call. The germline gives CDR1 SQVTM, CDR2 ANQGSEA. The CDR3 loop spans 13 amino acids. The V gene lost 5 bases and the J gene lost 5 bases, with 12 bases spanning the gap. CDR3 in DNA: TGCAGCGTTTTGGTATCGGGGAATGAAAAACTGTTTTTT. It yields the protein CSVLVSGNEKLFF.

The chain links TRBV27 to TRBJ1-6; 8 bases fit TRBD1. After removal of 5 bases from V and 6 bases from J, the junction contained 15 bases not matched to a gene. This CDR3 contains 18 residues. The germline V gene has CDR1 MNHEY and CDR2 SMNVEV (reference sequence). The DNA for the CDR3 is TGTGCCAGCAGTCCCAACCGGCGGACAGGGAGACTTAATTCACCCCTCCACTTT. Amino acid sequence: CASSPNRRTGRLNSPLHF.

The chain combines TRBV7-2 with TRBJ1-2, with unresolved D. The CDR3 covers 15 residues. Germline-derived CDR1 and CDR2 are SGHTA and FQGNSA. Trimming shortened V by 0 bases and J by 1 base, and 9 bases separated the two germline ends. In DNA, the CDR3 is TGTGCCAGCAGCTTAGCCTCGGGGATTAACTATGGCTACACCTTC. Its translation is CASSLASGINYGYTF.